Shown below are 15 T cell receptor beta chains from a single sample sequenced in a study of blood T cell repertoires in COVID-19. The method was immunoSEQ multiplex PCR; TCRdb's version includes in-frame clones alone and lacks a portion of them. Here the sample spans some 34,000 clones, roughly 85% being singletons. The sample was peripheral blood. Source of these receptors: a human donor in a cohort sampled during active COVID-19.

V usage is TRBV7-3 and J usage is TRBJ1-1; the D gene is possibly TRBD1 (5 bases). CDR3 length: 13 amino acids. CDR1 and CDR2 from the germline V gene are SGHTA and FQGTGA. Trimming pared 4 bases from V and 6 bases from J, leaving 12 bases between. The CDR3 region is CASSWGPTAEAFF. The DNA for the CDR3 is TGTGCCAGCAGCTGGGGCCCGACCGCTGAAGCTTTCTTT. Together with reference TRBV7-3 and TRBJ1-1, the CDR3 gives the full variable domain: GAGVSQTPSNKVTEKGKYVELRCDPISGHTALYWYRQSLGQGPEFLIYFQGTGAADDSGLPNDRFFAVRPEGSVSTLKIQRTERGDSAVYLCASSWGPTAEAFFGQGTRLTVV.

The gene calls are TRBV10-3 and TRBJ1-2; TRBD1 might be the D (6 bases). The CDR3 consists of 12 residues. Trimming removed 5 bases at V and 8 bases at J, with 12 bases between. Germline CDR1 and CDR2: ENHRY and SYGVKD. DNA of the CDR3: TGTGCCATCAGTTCCCAGGGACAAGGCTACACCTTC. Translated: CAISSQGQGYTF.

The V gene is TRBV9, the J gene TRBJ2-7; D is perhaps TRBD2 (5 bases). The ends were cut back, 3 bases at V and 2 bases at J, with 15 bases in the middle. Germline CDR1 SGDLS, CDR2 YYNGEE. CDR3 length equals 15 residues. The CDR3 DNA sequence: TGTGCCAGCAGCGCGAGAGCCGGGAAAACCTACGAGCAGTACTTC. Translated, it gives CASSARAGKTYEQYF.

The chain links TRBV9 to TRBJ2-1; 13 bases match TRBD2. J gave up 1 base and V 0 bases, and 10 bases lay outside the gene matches. Germline CDR1 reads SGDLS; CDR2 reads YYNGEE. CDR3 size: 20 residues. CDR3 in amino acids: CASSVAPTSGGAQSYNEQFF. CDR3 nucleotide sequence: TGTGCCAGCAGCGTAGCCCCCACTAGCGGGGGGGCTCAGTCCTACAATGAGCAGTTCTTC.

The rearrangement links TRBV7-6 to TRBJ2-7; 14 bases are shared with TRBD2. Germline-derived CDR1 and CDR2 are SGHVS and FNYEAQ. The CDR3 length is 18 residues. The trim removed 3 bases at V and 2 bases at J, leaving 9 bases unmatched. The CDR3 DNA is TGTGCCAGCAGCTTCCAAGACCCGACTAGCGGGGGGGCCTACGAGCAGTACTTC. It encodes CASSFQDPTSGGAYEQYF.

The chain combines TRBV9 with TRBJ2-2, with 9 bases matching TRBD2. The CDR3 extends over 19 amino acids. Germline-derived CDR1 and CDR2 are SGDLS and YYNGEE. The V gene end was trimmed by 3 bases and the J gene end by 3 bases; junction bases not matched to a gene: 15. DNA of the CDR3: TGTGCCAGCAGCGCCTCTCGGGGGGAACTAGCGGGTTACACCGGGGAGCTGTTTTTT. Protein sequence: CASSASRGELAGYTGELFF.

Of note for this clone: One end of the junction varies from germline; a read error may be responsible. The gene calls are TRBV7-7 and TRBJ2-5; 9 bases fit TRBD2. The length of the CDR3 is 15 residues. CDR1 is SSHAT, CDR2 FNYEAQ, per germline (reference sequence). DNA for the CDR3: TGTGCTAGCAGCCCAGTCGGCGGGGGGGGCGAGACCCAGTACTTC. It specifies CASSPVGGGGETQYF.

The chain is built from TRBV14 and TRBJ1-2; 8 positions match TRBD1. Germline-derived CDR1 and CDR2 are SGHDN and FVKESK. Trimming at V came to 1 base and at J to 3 bases, leaving 7 bases not matched to a gene. The length of the CDR3 is 16 residues. CDR3 amino acids: CASSQAGQAGDYGYTF. The CDR3, as DNA: TGTGCCAGCAGCCAAGCGGGACAGGCGGGCGACTATGGCTACACCTTC.

The chain is built from TRBV27 and TRBJ2-7; 10 bases are shared with TRBD1. This CDR3 has 14 amino acids. After removal of 2 bases from V and 3 bases from J, the junction contained 1 base not matched to a gene. From germline, CDR1 is MNHEY and CDR2 SMNVEV (reference sequence). The CDR3 is CASSLGDRGYEQYF. CDR3 nucleotide sequence: TGTGCCAGCAGTTTAGGGGACAGGGGCTACGAGCAGTACTTC.

This clone was picked up one time. CDR3 DNA sequence: TGTGCCAGCTCGAAATGGGGGGCGGGGGATGGCCAGCCCCAGCATTTT. This encodes CASSKWGAGDGQPQHF. The V gene is TRBV19, the J gene TRBJ1-5; D is possibly TRBD1 (6 bases). This CDR3 region has 16 residues. The V end lost 9 bases, the J end lost 7 bases, and 25 bases lay between the germline ends. Germline V gene data show CDR1 as LNHDA and CDR2 as SQIVND (reference sequence).

The genes are TRBV5-1 and TRBJ2-7; a weak D match, TRBD1 (6 bases). The V gene lost 3 bases and the J gene lost 6 bases, with 13 bases spanning the gap. The CDR3 loop spans 13 amino acids. Germline values: CDR1 SGHRS, CDR2 YFSETQ. The chain's CDR3 is CASSWGLGLEQYF. CDR3 DNA sequence: TGCGCCAGCAGCTGGGGGCTGGGGCTCGAGCAGTACTTC. Using reference TRBV5-1 and TRBJ2-7 for the parts outside the CDR3, the full variable domain is KAGVTQTPRYLIKTRGQQVTLSCSPISGHRSVSWYQQTPGQGLQFLFEYFSETQRNKGNFPGRFSGRQFSNSRSEMNVSTLELGDSALYLCASSWGLGLEQYFGPGTRLTVT.

The chain has TRBV18 and TRBJ2-3, with 14 bases lining up with TRBD2. CDR3 length equals 16 residues. Losses at the gene ends were 6 bases for V and 5 bases for J; bases not matched to a gene: 7. Per germline, CDR1 KGHSH and CDR2 LQKENI. The chain's CDR3 is CASSTTSGGAGDTQYF. The CDR3 bases are TGTGCCAGCTCGACGACTAGCGGGGGGGCAGGAGATACGCAGTATTTT. The whole variable domain, filled in from reference TRBV18 and TRBJ2-3, reads NAGVMQNPRHLVRRRGQEARLRCSPMKGHSHVYWYRQLPEEGLKFMVYLQKENIIDESGMPKERFSAEFPKEGPSILRIQQVVRGDSAAYFCASSTTSGGAGDTQYFGPGTRLTVL.

CDR3 nucleotides: TGTGCCAGCAGCGGTTCGGGGGCCTACAATGAGCAGTTCTTC. This gives the protein CASSGSGAYNEQFF. The V and J genes are TRBV7-9 and TRBJ2-1, with D possibly being TRBD2 (6 bases). V was cut by 5 bases and J by 2 bases, with 10 bases left in between. CDR1 and CDR2 (germline): SEHNR, FQNEAQ (reference sequence). The CDR3 covers 14 residues.

This chain connects TRBV6-1 to TRBJ2-7, with 9 nucleotides matching TRBD1. The CDR3 extends over 15 amino acids. The V segment lost 3 bases and the J segment 2 bases; nucleotides outside the gene matches: 5. Germline V gene data show CDR1 as MNHNS and CDR2 as SASEGT. CDR3 in DNA: TGTGCCAGCAGTGAGTTGACAGGGGGTACCTACGAGCAGTACTTC. It encodes CASSELTGGTYEQYF.

The chain combines TRBV18 with TRBJ2-7; TRBD1 agrees at 7 bases. The CDR3 covers 15 residues. The germline gives CDR1 KGHSH, CDR2 LQKENI. With 0 bases clipped from V and 2 bases from J, the junction kept 4 bases outside the gene matches. The CDR3 DNA is TGTGCCAGCTCACCACCTGGGACAGTAACCTACGAGCAGTACTTC. Translation gives CASSPPGTVTYEQYF.